The 15 T cell receptor beta chains in this list originate from one sample, sequenced in a study of blood T cell repertoires in COVID-19. Sequencing was performed with immunoSEQ multiplex PCR; in TCRdb, only in-frame clones are kept and a portion is missing. The repertoire holds roughly 270,000 clones, with 85% as singletons. Sequencing was performed on PBMCs or T cells enriched from blood (not recorded which). The receptors were sampled from a woman aged 45-59 years who had recovered from COVID-19.

The gene calls are TRBV30 and TRBJ1-4; D ambiguous. The V gene's germline CDR1 is GTSNPN and CDR2 SVGIG (reference sequence). V was clipped by 4 bases and J by 2 bases, with 8 bases between them. The CDR3 sequence is 13 residues long. The CDR3 loop reads CAWTKQTNEKLFF. Here the CDR3 DNA reads TGTGCCTGGACCAAACAGACTAATGAAAAACTGTTTTTT.

V usage is TRBV28 and J usage is TRBJ2-7, with 9 bases lining up with TRBD1. J was trimmed by 2 bases and V by 6 bases; bases with no gene match: 8. This CDR3 comprises 15 residues. Germline V lookup: CDR1 MDHEN, CDR2 SYDVKM. The CDR3 DNA sequence: TGTGCCAGCAGGAAACGACAGGGGGGAACCTACGAGCAGTACTTC. This gives the protein CASRKRQGGTYEQYF.

V is TRBV27 and J is TRBJ1-5; the D gene is possibly TRBD1 (6 bases). V was pared by 5 bases and J by 0 bases, with 11 bases between. Germline CDR1 reads MNHEY; CDR2 reads SMNVEV (reference sequence). The CDR3 loop spans 15 amino acids. The CDR3, as DNA: TGTGCCAGCAGTGTCAGGGGTAATAGCAATCAGCCCCAGCATTTT. This translates into CASSVRGNSNQPQHF.

With respect to this clone: Germline is not matched at one junction end, which may reflect a read error. The identical CDR3 is also encoded by other nucleotide sequences in the sample. The rearrangement uses TRBV12-5 and TRBJ2-3; 11 positions agree with TRBD2. The CDR3 runs 17 residues. Germline values: CDR1 LGHNT, CDR2 FRNRAP. The CDR3 region is CASGLGSSGRRADTQYF. As DNA, the CDR3 is TGTGCTAGTGGTTTGGGGTCTAGCGGGAGGCGGGCAGATACGCAATATTTT.

This clone appeared a single time. The chain joins TRBV19 to TRBJ1-1; TRBD1 matches at 8 bases. CDR3 size: 12 residues. Germline values: CDR1 LNHDA, CDR2 SQIVND (reference sequence). The V and J ends lost 6 bases and 6 bases, in that order; junction bases with no gene match: 3. Here the CDR3 DNA reads TGTGCCAGTAGCAGACAGGGGTCTGAAGCTTTCTTT. This encodes CASSRQGSEAFF.

V and J are TRBV27 and TRBJ2-7; D is possibly TRBD1 (5 bases). CDR3 length: 13 amino acids. The V gene's germline CDR1 is MNHEY and CDR2 SMNVEV (reference sequence). V lost 5 bases and J 3 bases, leaving 11 bases between the germline ends. The chain's CDR3 is CASSVQENYEQYF. The CDR3 DNA reads TGTGCCAGCAGTGTACAGGAGAACTACGAGCAGTACTTC.

The CDR3 nucleotides are TGTGCCAGCAGCTCAACAGGGTCTCGCAATGAGCAGTTCTTC. Translated: CASSSTGSRNEQFF. V is TRBV5-6 and J is TRBJ2-1; the D gene is possibly TRBD1 (6 bases). CDR1 SGHDT and CDR2 YYEEEE come from the germline V gene. The CDR3 is made up of 14 amino acids. Between the trimmed V and J ends, which lost 3 bases and 6 bases, there was a span of 13 bases.

V gene TRBV24-1 combines with J gene TRBJ2-1, with TRBD2 matching 15 bases. CDR1 is KGHDR, CDR2 SFDVKD, per germline. This CDR3 spans 15 amino acids. Germline trimming cut 4 bases from V and 9 bases from J; bases unmatched to any gene: 3. CDR3 bases: TGTGCCACCAGTGACCCGGGACTAGCGGGGGGTGAGCAGTTCTTC. Its protein product is CATSDPGLAGGEQFF.

This clone was recorded only once. The V and J genes are TRBV10-3 and TRBJ2-7; TRBD2 agrees at 13 bases. This CDR3 is built from 16 residues. Germline loops: CDR1 ENHRY, CDR2 SYGVKD. The trim removed 6 bases at V and 5 bases at J, leaving 10 bases unmatched. In DNA form, the CDR3 reads TGTGCCATCAGCCAACTAGCGGGAGGGGGTAGGCACGAGCAGTACTTC. Translation: CAISQLAGGGRHEQYF.

This chain joins TRBV6-2 or TRBV6-3 and TRBJ2-5; 7 nucleotides line up with TRBD1. The CDR3 runs 17 residues. The V gene's germline CDR1 is MNHEY and CDR2 SVGEGT. The J segment lost 5 bases and the V segment lost 3 bases, leaving 15 bases of the junction unmatched. The CDR3 nucleotides are TGTGCCAGCAGTTATAGACCCACCGACAGGGTGGACGAGACCCAGTACTTC. This translates into CASSYRPTDRVDETQYF.

This chain links TRBV7-9 with TRBJ1-5; the D gene is possibly TRBD1 (5 bases). The V gene lost 4 bases and the J gene lost 5 bases, with 15 bases spanning the gap. CDR3 size: 15 residues. The germline V gene encodes CDR1 SEHNR and CDR2 FQNEAQ (reference sequence). The CDR3 reads CASSSNQGLYQPQHF. CDR3 DNA: TGTGCCAGCAGCTCCAATCAGGGTTTGTATCAGCCCCAGCATTTT.

This chain's CDR3 is CASSLGQEDGYTF. Here the CDR3 DNA reads TGCGCCAGCAGCTTGGGACAGGAGGATGGCTACACCTTC. The V gene is TRBV5-1, the J gene TRBJ1-2; D perhaps matches TRBD1 (6 bases). Germline CDR1 is SGHRS and CDR2 is YFSETQ. There are 13 residues in the CDR3. Trimming shortened V by 0 bases and J by 6 bases, and 9 bases separated the two germline ends.

The chain has TRBV6-5 and TRBJ2-1; weak D call: TRBD2 (6 bases). Trimming took 6 bases from V and 10 from J, leaving 16 bases between them. Germline V CDR1 and CDR2: MNHEY, SVGAGI. CDR3 length: 13 residues. CDR3: CASSRDPRGEQFF. CDR3 sequence (DNA): TGTGCCAGCAGCCGGGACCCGCGGGGAGAGCAGTTCTTC.

The rearrangement uses TRBV12-3 or TRBV12-4 and TRBJ1-2, with D unclear. V shed 4 bases and J shed 4 bases, with 10 bases lying between them. This CDR3 is 13 amino acids long. The DNA for the CDR3 is TGTGCCAGCAGTTCGAATGAGGGCTATGGCTACACCTTC. It yields the protein CASSSNEGYGYTF.

This rearrangement joins TRBV2 to TRBJ1-6, with a weak D call TRBD1 (6 bases). Between the trimmed V and J ends, which lost 1 base and 5 bases, there was a span of 18 bases. Germline CDR1 SNHLY, CDR2 FYNNEI. CDR3 length equals 18 residues. In DNA form, the CDR3 reads TGTGCCAGCAGTGAAGAGGCTCGTGGACAGTCGAATAATTCACCCCTCCACTTT. Its protein product is CASSEEARGQSNNSPLHF.